The 8 T cell receptor beta chains given below trace back to one sample, sequenced in a study of CD8 T cells in ankylosing spondylitis. From the 5' RACE reads, TCRdb called clonotypes with MiXCR, one entry per CDR3 protein. The data contain about 360,000 distinct CDR3 sequences, about 15% of them singletons. Input material: blood, either unsorted or a sorted T cell fraction (not recorded which). The receptor source for this set is a male donor with ankylosing spondylitis or in good health (not recorded which).

This clonotype has a handful of counts. This chain joins TRBV12-3 or TRBV12-4 and TRBJ1-5, with a tentative D call TRBD1 (5 bases). V was cut by 1 base and J by 3 bases, with 10 bases left in between. This CDR3 region has 15 residues. The CDR3 here is CASSLGAGPNQPQHF. CDR3 coding DNA: TGTGCCAGCAGTTTAGGAGCGGGACCCAATCAGCCCCAGCATTTT.

The chain carries TRBV20-1 and TRBJ1-2, with D unresolved. This CDR3 contains 14 residues. Germline V CDR1 and CDR2: DFQATT, SNEGSKA (reference sequence). The ends were cut back, 0 bases at V and 2 bases at J, with 10 bases in the middle. The CDR3 loop reads CSARDIGQNYGYTF. In DNA form, the CDR3 reads TGCAGTGCTAGAGATATCGGGCAGAACTATGGCTACACCTTC.

The V gene is TRBV15, the J gene TRBJ2-4; the D is unclear. There are 15 residues in the CDR3. Trimming removed 2 bases at V and 0 bases at J, with 8 bases between. Germline V CDR1 and CDR2: LNHNV, YYDKDF (reference sequence). For the CDR3, the DNA is TGTGCCACCAGCAGACCTGGCCTAGCCAAAAACATTCAGTACTTC. Its protein is CATSRPGLAKNIQYF.

This clonotype was counted between two and nine times. The chain is built from TRBV7-2 and TRBJ2-3; 7 positions agree with TRBD2. V was pared by 1 base and J by 8 bases, with 12 bases of the junction left unmatched. CDR1 SGHTA and CDR2 FQGNSA come from the germline V gene. The CDR3 is 16 residues long. The CDR3 spells CASSLEGRGTGGTQYF. CDR3 sequence (DNA): TGTGCCAGCAGCTTAGAGGGGCGGGGGACGGGCGGTACGCAGTATTTT.

The V gene is TRBV5-1, the J gene TRBJ2-2; D unclear. The CDR3 consists of 14 residues. Germline CDR1 SGHRS, CDR2 YFSETQ. The V end was cut by 4 bases, the J end by 1 base, with 8 bases between. CDR3 sequence reads: CASSPDGNTGELFF. The CDR3, as DNA: TGCGCCAGCAGCCCGGACGGGAACACCGGGGAGCTGTTTTTT.

This clonotype appeared a few times. The chain is built from TRBV29-1 and TRBJ2-5; TRBD1 is a possible D gene (6 bases). Trimming pared 4 bases from V and 2 bases from J, leaving 11 bases between. Per germline, CDR1 SQVTM and CDR2 ANQGSEA. The CDR3 length is 13 residues. CDR3: CSVAGTLQETQYF. The CDR3 DNA reads TGCAGCGTTGCGGGGACACTTCAAGAGACCCAGTACTTC.

J is TRBJ2-5 and V is TRBV18, with 9 positions matching TRBD2. V was pared by 6 bases and J by 2 bases, with 10 bases of the junction left unmatched. The CDR3 totals 16 residues. The germline V gene has CDR1 KGHSH and CDR2 LQKENI. CDR3 sequence: CASSAYGGGDQETQYF. The CDR3 DNA reads TGTGCCAGCTCCGCCTATGGCGGGGGGGATCAAGAGACCCAGTACTTC.

The gene calls are TRBV10-3 and TRBJ1-1; possibly TRBD1 for D (5 bases). From germline, CDR1 is ENHRY and CDR2 SYGVKD. V lost 1 base and J 2 bases, leaving 11 bases between the germline ends. This CDR3 has 15 residues. The CDR3 DNA reads as TGTGCCATCAGTGAGTTAAATCAGGGTAACACTGAAGCTTTCTTT. This translates into CAISELNQGNTEAFF.